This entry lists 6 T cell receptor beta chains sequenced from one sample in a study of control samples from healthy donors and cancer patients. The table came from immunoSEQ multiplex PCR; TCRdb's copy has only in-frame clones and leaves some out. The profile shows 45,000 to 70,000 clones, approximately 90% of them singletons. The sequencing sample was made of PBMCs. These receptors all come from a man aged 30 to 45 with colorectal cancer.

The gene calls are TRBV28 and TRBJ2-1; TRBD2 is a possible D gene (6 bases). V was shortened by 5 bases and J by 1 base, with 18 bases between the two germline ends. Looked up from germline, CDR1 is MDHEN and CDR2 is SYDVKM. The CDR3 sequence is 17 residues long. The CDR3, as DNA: TGTGCCAGCAGTGGGGAGGCCTGGGGAGTATCCTACAATGAGCAGTTCTTC. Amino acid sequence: CASSGEAWGVSYNEQFF.

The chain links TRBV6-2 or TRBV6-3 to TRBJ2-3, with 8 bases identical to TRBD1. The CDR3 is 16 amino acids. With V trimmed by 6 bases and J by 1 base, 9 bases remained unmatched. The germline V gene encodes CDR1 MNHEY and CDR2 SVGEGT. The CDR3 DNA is TGTGCCAGCAGCCGACCCACGGACAGGGGCACAGATACGCAGTATTTT. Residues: CASSRPTDRGTDTQYF.

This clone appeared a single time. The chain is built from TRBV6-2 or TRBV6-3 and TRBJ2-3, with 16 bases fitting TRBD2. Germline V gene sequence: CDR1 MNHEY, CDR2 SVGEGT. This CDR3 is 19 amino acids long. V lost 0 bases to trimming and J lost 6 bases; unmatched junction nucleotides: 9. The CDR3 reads CASSYSSGTSGGESDTQYF. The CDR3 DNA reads TGTGCCAGCAGTTACTCTTCCGGGACTAGCGGGGGGGAGTCGGATACGCAGTATTTT.

The CDR3 region has the DNA TGTGCCTGGAGTGCCCGAGTTATGATGGGGGGCAGGGGAATGGTGACTGAAGCTTTCTTT. Translating it yields CAWSARVMMGGRGMVTEAFF. The chain combines TRBV30 with TRBJ1-1; D may be TRBD1 (6 bases). The length of the CDR3 is 20 residues. V was shortened by 1 base and J by 5 bases, with 32 bases between the two germline ends. Looked up from germline, CDR1 is GTSNPN and CDR2 is SVGIG (reference sequence).

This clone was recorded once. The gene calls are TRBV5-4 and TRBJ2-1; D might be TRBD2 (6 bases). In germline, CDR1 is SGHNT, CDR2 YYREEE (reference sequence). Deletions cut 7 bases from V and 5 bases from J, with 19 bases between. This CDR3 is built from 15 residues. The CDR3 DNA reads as TGTGCCAGCGGTAGCGGCGTCACGCTTAACAATGAGCAGTTCTTC. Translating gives CASGSGVTLNNEQFF.

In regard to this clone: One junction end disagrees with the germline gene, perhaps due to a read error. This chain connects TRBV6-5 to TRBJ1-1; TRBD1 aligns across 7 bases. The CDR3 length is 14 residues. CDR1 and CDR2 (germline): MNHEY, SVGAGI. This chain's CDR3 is CAGRAEGQWTEAFF. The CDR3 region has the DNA TGTGCCGGCAGAGCAGAGGGACAGTGGACTGAAGCTTTCTTT.